This TCR beta chain was found in a study of blood T cell repertoires in COVID-19. Study-level background: Acute-phase and convalescent COVID-19 samples originated in the United States, Italy and Spain. From T cells, B-cell-depleted T cells, or PBMCs came the material, which was cDNA or gDNA.

Methods used by the authors: Reference gene primer amplification yielded estimated nucleated cell counts. The data were produced by immunoSEQ multiplex PCR, yet TCRdb's version contains in-frame clones alone and is incomplete. V and J calls plus clone size are reproduced from that table; the DNA served to infer D and trimming. This table has some 80,000 clones, 70% to 90% appearing once. In this sample, this clone turned up once. The CDR3 sequence is 14 residues long. CDR1 and CDR2 from the germline V gene are LGHNA and YNFKEQ. Trimming took 2 bases from V and 2 from J, leaving 9 bases between them. V is TRBV4-2 and J is TRBJ1-2; no firm D call. The specimen sequenced was peripheral blood. This TCR came from a man between 60 and 75 years old with COVID-19, enrolled during active disease. DNA for the CDR3: TGTGCCAGCAGCCAAATAAACATAAACTATGGCTACACCTTC. Translating it yields CASSQININYGYTF.